This TCR beta chain was recovered during a study of blood T cell dynamics during melanoma immunotherapy. The study, taken as a whole, reports: Disease-control patients, not progressors, showed rising cfDNA rearrangement scores by W3.

This CDR3 has 11 amino acids. Trimming removed 8 bases from V and 4 bases from J, with 8 bases in between. Germline V gene data show CDR1 as MNHEY and CDR2 as SMNVEV (reference sequence). A remark on this clone: Its antigen is unidentified.

Profiled with immunoSEQ multiplex PCR; TCRdb holds only in-frame clones, not every one. This sample has about 6,300 clones, with approximately 91% found just once. Time point defined: pre-treatment baseline. Blood was drawn before treatment and at week 3 after checkpoint blockade. At 12 weeks after first infusion, RECIST 1.1 defined response for most patients. The gene calls are TRBV27 and TRBJ1-1; D remains unclear. This clonotype was obtained from a human donor with melanoma. The input for sequencing was cell-free DNA from blood, taken from a patient treated with checkpoint blockade. CDR3 coding DNA: TGTGCCAGCCGGAGGTCCACTGAAGCTTTCTTT. Translating it yields CASRRSTEAFF.